Listed below are T cell receptor beta chains from one sample, sequenced in a study of CD8+ T cells in alopecia areata. Clones were read by immunoSEQ multiplex PCR, and TCRdb kept only the in-frame ones, dropping some. In the table there are about 200,000 clones, more than 45% of which are singletons. The sequences come from CD4+ T cells sorted from blood, collected at week 0. These TCRs come from a human donor with alopecia areata. The CDR3 runs from the conserved cysteine through the conserved F or W. Fields, in order: CDR3 length, V gene, D gene, J gene, clone size, CDR3 DNA, CDR3 protein. A D gene is named only where the DNA matches it firmly. Rows may omit the clone size; those that give it use once, few, many or a size class.

length: 12
V: TRBV6-5
D: NA
J: TRBJ2-3
size: NA
DNA: TGTGCCAGCAGAACTACTACAGATACGCAGTATTTT
CDR3: CASRTTTDTQYF

length: 13
V: TRBV11-2
D: NA
J: TRBJ2-7
size: NA
DNA: TGTGCCAGCAGCTTAGGACTACCATACGAGCAGTACTTC
CDR3: CASSLGLPYEQYF

length: 16
V: TRBV7-9
D: TRBD1
J: TRBJ1-2
size: NA
DNA: TGTGCCAGCAGCCCCAGTGGACAGGGGGGGAGGCATGGCTACACCTTC
CDR3: CASSPSGQGGRHGYTF

length: 15
V: TRBV9
D: NA
J: TRBJ1-5
size: few
DNA: TGTGCCAGCAGCGCACAGGGAGGGCAAGATCAGCCCCAGCATTTT
CDR3: CASSAQGGQDQPQHF

length: 16
V: TRBV27
D: TRBD1
J: TRBJ1-5
size: few
DNA: TGTGCCAGCAGTTTATCGGGCAGGGGGTACCCTCAGCCCCAGCATTTT
CDR3: CASSLSGRGYPQPQHF

length: 14
V: TRBV7-6
D: TRBD1
J: TRBJ1-4
size: NA
DNA: TGTGCCAGCAGCAGCCGACAGGGTGCAGAAAAACTGTTTTTT
CDR3: CASSSRQGAEKLFF

length: 15
V: TRBV30
D: TRBD2
J: TRBJ2-3
size: once
DNA: TGTGCCTGGAGTCCACGATCGGGAGGCCCAGATACGCAGTATTTT
CDR3: CAWSPRSGGPDTQYF

length: 14
V: TRBV6-5
D: NA
J: TRBJ1-5
size: NA
DNA: TGTGCCAGCAGTACAAACAGGGTCAATCAGCCCCAGCATTTT
CDR3: CASSTNRVNQPQHF

length: 17
V: TRBV5-5
D: TRBD1
J: TRBJ1-4
size: few
DNA: TGTGCCAGCAGCAAAAGACAGGGAGGGGCAACTAATGAAAAACTGTTTTTT
CDR3: CASSKRQGGATNEKLFF

length: 13
V: TRBV7-2
D: NA
J: TRBJ2-7
size: few
DNA: TGTGCCAGCAGCTCCGCCGGAGGTTACGAGCAGTACTTC
CDR3: CASSSAGGYEQYF

length: 11
V: TRBV5-6
D: NA
J: TRBJ1-1
size: few
DNA: TGTGCCAGCAGCTCTCGGGGGCTGAAATTCTTT
CDR3: CASSSRGLKFF

length: 14
V: TRBV7-2
D: NA
J: TRBJ2-3
size: few
DNA: TGTGCCAGCAGCCTCTCTCCAGGCACAGATACGCAGTATTTT
CDR3: CASSLSPGTDTQYF

length: 12
V: TRBV30
D: NA
J: TRBJ2-1
size: NA
DNA: TGTGCCTGGACCTCCCAACCGGGTAGGCAGTTCTTC
CDR3: CAWTSQPGRQFF

length: 14
V: TRBV2
D: NA
J: TRBJ2-1
size: NA
DNA: TGTGCCAGCAGTATCAGGGACTCTAACAATGAGCAGTTCTTC
CDR3: CASSIRDSNNEQFF

length: 14
V: TRBV27
D: TRBD2
J: TRBJ2-3
size: few
DNA: TGTGCCATACAGCGGGAGCCGGGGACAGATACGCAGTATTTT
CDR3: CAIQREPGTDTQYF

length: 15
V: TRBV7-8
D: TRBD1
J: TRBJ1-4
size: NA
DNA: TGTGCCAGCAGCCGAAACAGGGGGCCGGATGAAAAACTGTTTTTT
CDR3: CASSRNRGPDEKLFF

length: 12
V: TRBV2
D: NA
J: TRBJ2-1
size: NA
DNA: TGTGCCAGCGCGGCTTTCTACAATGAGCAGTTCTTC
CDR3: CASAAFYNEQFF

length: 13
V: TRBV30
D: NA
J: TRBJ1-1
size: once
DNA: TGTGCCTGGAGACAGGCTGAGAGCACTGAAGCTTTCTTT
CDR3: CAWRQAESTEAFF

length: 15
V: TRBV29-1
D: NA
J: TRBJ1-1
size: NA
DNA: TGCAGCGTTGCTTTTCGAGGGAGGGGAGGGACTGAAGCTTTCTTT
CDR3: CSVAFRGRGGTEAFF

length: 15
V: TRBV7-2
D: NA
J: TRBJ2-6
size: NA
DNA: TGTGCCAGCAGCTGGGGTGACTCTGGGGCCAACGTCCTGACTTTC
CDR3: CASSWGDSGANVLTF

length: 14
V: TRBV6-5
D: TRBD1
J: TRBJ2-7
size: NA
DNA: TGTGCCAGCAGGGAAGGACAGGGAACCTACGAGCAGTACTTC
CDR3: CASREGQGTYEQYF

length: 14
V: TRBV19
D: NA
J: TRBJ1-4
size: few
DNA: TGTGCCAGTAGTACACAGCTTCAGAATGAAAAACTGTTTTTT
CDR3: CASSTQLQNEKLFF

length: 16
V: TRBV7-8
D: TRBD2
J: TRBJ2-3
size: NA
DNA: TGTGCCAGCAGCTTAGAGCTAGCGGGAGGTGGAGATACGCAGTATTTT
CDR3: CASSLELAGGGDTQYF

length: 12
V: TRBV29-1
D: NA
J: TRBJ1-2
size: few
DNA: TGCAGCGTTGCAGATACAAACTATGGCTACACCTTC
CDR3: CSVADTNYGYTF

length: 13
V: TRBV29-1
D: NA
J: TRBJ1-3
size: NA
DNA: TGCAGCGCCGGCGGGGGAGGTGGAAACACCATATATTTT
CDR3: CSAGGGGGNTIYF

length: 14
V: TRBV6-5
D: TRBD1
J: TRBJ2-3
size: NA
DNA: TGTGCCAGCAGGGCGAATGGACAGGGAGATACGCAGTATTTT
CDR3: CASRANGQGDTQYF

length: 18
V: TRBV23-1
D: TRBD2
J: TRBJ2-4
size: once
DNA: TGCGCCAGCAGAACCGGGACTAGCGGGACCTTAGCCAAAAACATTCAGTACTTC
CDR3: CASRTGTSGTLAKNIQYF

length: 12
V: TRBV6-6
D: NA
J: TRBJ1-5
size: NA
DNA: TGTGCCAGCACCGTGCCCAATCAGCCCCAGCATTTT
CDR3: CASTVPNQPQHF

length: 14
V: TRBV15
D: NA
J: TRBJ2-3
size: few
DNA: TGTGCCACCAGCAGTCTTCGGAGGGCCGATACGCAGTATTTT
CDR3: CATSSLRRADTQYF

length: 14
V: TRBV28
D: NA
J: TRBJ1-1
size: NA
DNA: TGTGCCAGCAGTCAGGGACGGGGGAACACTGAAGCTTTCTTT
CDR3: CASSQGRGNTEAFF

length: 15
V: TRBV11-2
D: NA
J: TRBJ1-6
size: few
DNA: TGTGCCAGCAGCTTAGGTGCCGGGTATAATTCACCCCTCCACTTT
CDR3: CASSLGAGYNSPLHF

length: 15
V: TRBV28
D: TRBD1
J: TRBJ2-7
size: NA
DNA: TGTGCCAGCAGCCAGCCGACAGGGGTAAGCTACGAGCAGTACTTC
CDR3: CASSQPTGVSYEQYF

length: 14
V: TRBV2
D: TRBD2
J: TRBJ2-7
size: NA
DNA: TGTGCCAGCAGCACGGGACTACTTCTCTACGAGCAGTACTTC
CDR3: CASSTGLLLYEQYF

length: 16
V: TRBV15
D: NA
J: TRBJ1-5
size: once
DNA: TGTGCCACCAGCAGAGGATTGGGGGAGGGTAATCAGCCCCAGCATTTT
CDR3: CATSRGLGEGNQPQHF

length: 11
V: TRBV11-2
D: NA
J: TRBJ2-7
size: few
DNA: TGTGCCAGCAGCTTATCCGTCGAGCAGTACTTC
CDR3: CASSLSVEQYF

length: 13
V: TRBV30
D: NA
J: TRBJ1-1
size: NA
DNA: TGTGCCTGGAGTGTACGGGGGGACACTGAAGCTTTCTTT
CDR3: CAWSVRGDTEAFF

length: 14
V: TRBV5-6
D: NA
J: TRBJ1-5
size: once
DNA: TGTGCCAGCAGCTTGACCGACAGAGATCAGCCCCAGCATTTT
CDR3: CASSLTDRDQPQHF

length: 16
V: TRBV29-1
D: TRBD1
J: TRBJ2-2
size: NA
DNA: TGCAGCGCCTCACAGGAGTGGACAGGGGGCACCGGGGAGCTGTTTTTT
CDR3: CSASQEWTGGTGELFF

length: 12
V: TRBV29-1
D: TRBD1
J: TRBJ2-2
size: once
DNA: TGCAGCGTTCAGGGGGTCACCGGGGAGCTGTTTTTT
CDR3: CSVQGVTGELFF

length: 15
V: TRBV5-8
D: TRBD2
J: TRBJ2-2
size: NA
DNA: TGTGCCAGCAGCTGGGGACTAGCGGGAGCGCGGGAGCTGTTTTTT
CDR3: CASSWGLAGARELFF

length: 14
V: TRBV7-9
D: NA
J: TRBJ2-3
size: NA
DNA: TGTGCCAGCAGCTTAGACCAGTCGGCAGATACGCAGTATTTT
CDR3: CASSLDQSADTQYF

length: 13
V: TRBV7-7
D: TRBD1
J: TRBJ2-1
size: few
DNA: TGTGCCAGCAGCCTTGACAGGGGAAGTGAGCAGTTCTTC
CDR3: CASSLDRGSEQFF

length: 13
V: TRBV29-1
D: NA
J: TRBJ1-4
size: NA
DNA: TGCAGCGTTGTCGCGGGGATTGGAGAAAAACTGTTTTTT
CDR3: CSVVAGIGEKLFF

length: 13
V: TRBV6-1
D: NA
J: TRBJ1-2
size: NA
DNA: TGTGCCAGCAGTGGGGACACCATCTATGGCTACACCTTC
CDR3: CASSGDTIYGYTF

length: 16
V: TRBV7-2
D: NA
J: TRBJ1-5
size: NA
DNA: TGTGCCAGCAGCTTGGCAGGGACCTATAGCAATCAGCCCCAGCATTTT
CDR3: CASSLAGTYSNQPQHF

length: 13
V: TRBV30
D: TRBD1
J: TRBJ2-5
size: NA
DNA: TGTGCCTGGGGTGGACAGGGTTTGGCGACCCAGTACTTC
CDR3: CAWGGQGLATQYF

length: 13
V: TRBV9
D: NA
J: TRBJ2-3
size: NA
DNA: TGTGCCAGCAGCGTAGCTACGACGGATACGCAGTATTTT
CDR3: CASSVATTDTQYF

length: 13
V: TRBV30
D: NA
J: TRBJ2-1
size: NA
DNA: TGTGCCTGGAGTGTACAAAGGGGCAATGAGCAGTTCTTC
CDR3: CAWSVQRGNEQFF

length: 15
V: TRBV28
D: TRBD1
J: TRBJ2-5
size: NA
DNA: TGTGCCAGCAGTTTCGAAAGGGGGCTGGCGGAGACCCAGTACTTC
CDR3: CASSFERGLAETQYF

length: 13
V: TRBV11-2
D: NA
J: TRBJ1-1
size: NA
DNA: TGTGCCAGCAGCCTCGCCCTGAACACTGAAGCTTTCTTT
CDR3: CASSLALNTEAFF

length: 11
V: TRBV7-9
D: NA
J: TRBJ1-2
size: few
DNA: TGTGCCAGCAGTTCCCCGGGGGTGGAAACCTTC
CDR3: CASSSPGVETF

length: 11
V: TRBV20-1
D: NA
J: TRBJ2-3
size: few
DNA: TGCAGTGCGGTCCTAGGAGATACGCAGTATTTT
CDR3: CSAVLGDTQYF

length: 14
V: TRBV2
D: TRBD1
J: TRBJ1-2
size: NA
DNA: TGTGCCAGTAAGACAGGGGAAGCGAGCTATGGCTACACCTTC
CDR3: CASKTGEASYGYTF

length: 12
V: TRBV30
D: NA
J: TRBJ1-5
size: once
DNA: TGTGCCTGGAGCGCAGGGAATCAGCCCCAGCATTTT
CDR3: CAWSAGNQPQHF